This TCR beta chain was profiled in a study of glioma-infiltrating T cells. Amplification of TCR alpha and beta CDR3 regions from RNA used iRepertoire nested multiplex PCR. TCRdb fed the multiplex PCR reads into MiXCR, producing one record per CDR3 protein. Of roughly 200,000 distinct CDR3 sequences in the sample, 25% to 35% are singletons; the top ten hold 20% to 25%. The sequence was obtained from a human donor with low-grade glioma or glioblastoma, undergoing nonglioma brain surgery, or in good health (not recorded which). Sequenced material: glioma tissue, nonneoplastic brain tissue, or PBMCs (not recorded which).

The DNA of the CDR3 is TGCGCCAGCAGCCCCAGACAGGGCGTCAACGAGCAGTACTTC. It is translated as CASSPRQGVNEQYF. The chain employs TRBV5-1 and TRBJ2-7; 7 bases are shared with TRBD1. Germline-derived CDR1 and CDR2 are SGHRS and YFSETQ. This CDR3 comprises 14 residues. J was trimmed by 5 bases and V by 4 bases; bases with no gene match: 9.